The 27 T cell receptor beta chains presented below share a single source sample, sequenced in a study of T cell responses to AZD1222 COVID-19 vaccine. Generated by immunoSEQ multiplex PCR, the TCRdb table keeps only in-frame clones and is missing some. The table includes about 160,000 clones, about 92% detected once. This specimen was peripheral blood, taken 28 days after the second AZD1222 dose. The receptors originated from an adult who received the AZD1222 COVID-19 vaccine.

The gene calls are TRBV6-5 and TRBJ1-2; unclear D gene. The CDR3 is made up of 12 amino acids. CDR1 is MNHEY, CDR2 SVGAGI, per germline. Trimming left V 6 bases short and J 4 bases short, with 9 bases between. In DNA, the CDR3 is TGTGCCAGCAGCCGGGAGGTCTATGGCTACACCTTC. Translation gives CASSREVYGYTF.

The J gene is TRBJ1-1, the V gene TRBV12-3 or TRBV12-4; D is unresolved. CDR3 size: 12 residues. Trimming took 6 bases from V and 11 from J, leaving 16 bases between them. The CDR3 reads CASRIHRGSAFF. CDR3 DNA: TGTGCCAGCAGGATCCATCGAGGTAGCGCTTTCTTT.

The chain carries TRBV11-2 and TRBJ1-2; tentative D call: TRBD1 (6 bases). CDR3 length: 16 amino acids. Between the trimmed V and J ends, which lost 0 bases and 6 bases, there was a span of 17 bases. CDR1 is SGHAT and CDR2 is FQNNGV in the germline V gene. CDR3 nucleotides: TGTGCCAGCAGCTTAGATGGGGGGCAGGGCGGAGATGGCTACACCTTC. Translated, it gives CASSLDGGQGGDGYTF.

The CDR3 spells CASNIEADNQPQHF. The CDR3 region has the DNA TGTGCCAGCAATATTGAGGCAGACAATCAGCCCCAGCATTTT. V and J are TRBV7-8 and TRBJ1-5, with D unclear. The CDR3 has 14 residues. Per the germline V gene, CDR1 is SGHVS and CDR2 is FQNEAQ. Deletions cut 7 bases from V and 3 bases from J, with 13 bases between.

The chain has TRBV4-2 and TRBJ1-1, with D maybe TRBD1 (5 bases). The CDR3 contains 18 residues. Deletions cut 2 bases from V and 1 base from J, with 20 bases between. The germline V gene has CDR1 LGHNA and CDR2 YNFKEQ. CDR3 nucleotide sequence: TGTGCCAGCAGCCAACACATCCAGGGACGTCCAGGGAACACTGAAGCTTTCTTT. It is translated as CASSQHIQGRPGNTEAFF.

The chain has TRBV7-9 and TRBJ1-3; 10 bases are shared with TRBD1. The germline gives CDR1 SEHNR, CDR2 FQNEAQ (reference sequence). This CDR3 spans 17 amino acids. The V gene end was trimmed by 5 bases and the J gene end by 0 bases; junction bases not matched to a gene: 7. Written as DNA, the CDR3 is TGTGCCAGCAGCCAGCCGGGACAGGGGTACTCTGGAAACACCATATATTTT. Translating gives CASSQPGQGYSGNTIYF.

This sequence joins TRBV11-2 and TRBJ1-1; no reliable D call. This CDR3 comprises 11 residues. Germline CDR1 reads SGHAT; CDR2 reads FQNNGV. Trimming removed 2 bases at V and 7 bases at J, with 5 bases between. CDR3 amino acids: CASSLKGEAFF. The CDR3 DNA reads TGTGCCAGCAGCTTAAAGGGTGAAGCTTTCTTT. Supplemented by reference TRBV11-2 and TRBJ1-1, the full variable domain reads EAGVAQSPRYKIIEKRQSVAFWCNPISGHATLYWYQQILGQGPKLLIQFQNNGVVDDSQLPKDRFSAERLKGVDSTLKIQPAKLEDSAVYLCASSLKGEAFFGQGTRLTVV.

This clone was observed once. V usage is TRBV27 and J usage is TRBJ1-1; TRBD1 matches at 9 bases. The CDR3 length is 16 residues. Looked up from germline, CDR1 is MNHEY and CDR2 is SMNVEV (reference sequence). V lost 4 bases to trimming and J lost 1 base; unmatched junction nucleotides: 7. The chain's CDR3 is CASSSIKGQGNTEAFF. CDR3 DNA sequence: TGTGCCAGCAGTTCCATCAAGGGACAGGGGAACACTGAAGCTTTCTTT.

The chain's CDR3 is CATNPGGAFTEAFF. The DNA for the CDR3 is TGTGCCACCAACCCCGGCGGGGCATTCACTGAAGCTTTCTTT. V usage is TRBV15 and J usage is TRBJ1-1, with D possibly TRBD1 on 5 matching bases. There are 14 residues in the CDR3. Germline V gene data show CDR1 as LNHNV and CDR2 as YYDKDF (reference sequence). Trimming stripped 7 bases from V and 4 bases from J, with 16 bases between.

This clone was detected only once. The chain employs TRBV25-1 and TRBJ1-3; D uncertain. CDR1 is MGHDK and CDR2 is SYGVNS in the germline V gene. The CDR3 covers 13 residues. Trimming took 4 bases from V and 2 from J, leaving 6 bases between them. DNA of the CDR3: TGTGCCAGCAGTGTGCGGGCTGGAAACACCATATATTTT. Its protein is CASSVRAGNTIYF. Supplemented by reference TRBV25-1 and TRBJ1-3, the full variable domain reads EADIYQTPRYLVIGTGKKITLECSQTMGHDKMYWYQQDPGMELHLIHYSYGVNSTEKGDLSSESTVSRIRTEHFPLTLESARPSHTSQYLCASSVRAGNTIYFGEGSWLTVV.

This chain connects TRBV29-1 to TRBJ2-1; D may be TRBD1 or TRBD2 (5 bases each). The CDR3 is 14 amino acids. The V and J ends lost 1 base and 7 bases respectively, with 14 bases between them. Germline assignment: CDR1 SQVTM and CDR2 ANQGSEA. The CDR3 nucleotides are TGCAGCGTTGAAGCCAGTTGGGGACCTAATGAGCAGTTCTTC. Its protein is CSVEASWGPNEQFF.

V usage is TRBV20-1 and J usage is TRBJ2-3; D not certain. This CDR3 is 11 amino acids long. Germline loops: CDR1 DFQATT, CDR2 SNEGSKA (reference sequence). Trimming took 5 bases from V and 5 from J, leaving 8 bases between them. The CDR3 nucleotides are TGCAGTGCTTCGCACGGAGATACGCAGTATTTT. As protein: CSASHGDTQYF.

This clone was seen only once. The chain employs TRBV2 and TRBJ2-4, with D uncertain. V was shortened by 5 bases and J by 0 bases, with 8 bases between the two germline ends. Germline assignment: CDR1 SNHLY and CDR2 FYNNEI. This CDR3 contains 14 residues. CDR3 protein: CASSKQIAKNIQYF. In nucleotides, the CDR3 is TGTGCCAGCAGTAAACAAATAGCCAAAAACATTCAGTACTTC.

V usage is TRBV2 and J usage is TRBJ2-2; unclear D gene. Looked up from germline, CDR1 is SNHLY and CDR2 is FYNNEI. CDR3 length: 14 amino acids. Deletions cut 8 bases from V and 0 bases from J, with 10 bases between. DNA for the CDR3: TGTGCCAGCTGGTCGGCCTCGAACACCGGGGAGCTGTTTTTT. Translating gives CASWSASNTGELFF.

The J gene is TRBJ2-2, the V gene TRBV7-3; 8 bases line up with TRBD1. The CDR3 is 16 amino acids. J was trimmed by 5 bases and V by 5 bases; bases with no gene match: 10. The V gene's germline CDR1 is SGHTA and CDR2 FQGTGA. In DNA form, the CDR3 reads TGTGCCAGCAGCCTCACTCGACAGGGGCGAACCGGGGAGCTGTTTTTT. It specifies CASSLTRQGRTGELFF.

This sequence joins TRBV6-1 and TRBJ2-1; 14 nucleotides align to TRBD2. This CDR3 is built from 18 residues. V lost 3 bases, J lost 10 bases, and 14 bases stayed unmatched. Germline assignment: CDR1 MNHNS and CDR2 SASEGT. This CDR3 is CASSEGLAGVRPTGEQFF. CDR3 coding DNA: TGTGCCAGCAGTGAGGGACTAGCGGGGGTCCGTCCTACTGGGGAGCAGTTCTTC.

V usage is TRBV5-8 and J usage is TRBJ1-1; D not resolved. There are 17 residues in the CDR3. Germline V gene sequence: CDR1 SGHTS, CDR2 YDEGEE. V was trimmed by 0 bases and J by 0 bases, leaving 15 bases between them. CDR3 sequence: CASSLGRDKWVNTEAFF. The CDR3 nucleotides are TGTGCCAGCAGCTTGGGCCGCGACAAATGGGTGAACACTGAAGCTTTCTTT.

The genes are TRBV5-1 and TRBJ1-1; TRBD1 matches 8 bases. The CDR3 has 14 amino acids. Losses at the gene ends were 4 bases for V and 5 bases for J; bases not matched to a gene: 7. Germline V lookup: CDR1 SGHRS, CDR2 YFSETQ. CDR3 in DNA: TGCGCCAGCAGCCATAGGACAGGGCAAACTGAAGCTTTCTTT. This sequence encodes CASSHRTGQTEAFF.

The V call is TRBV6-5, the J call TRBJ1-4; no clear D gene. Deletions cut 0 bases from V and 5 bases from J, with 10 bases between. The V gene's germline CDR1 is MNHEY and CDR2 SVGAGI. This CDR3 region has 15 residues. CDR3 sequence (DNA): TGTGCCAGCAGTTACTCAGGTTTAAAGAATGAAAAACTGTTTTTT. Amino acids: CASSYSGLKNEKLFF.

V is TRBV5-4 and J is TRBJ1-3, with a tentative D call TRBD1 (5 bases). The CDR3 loop spans 14 amino acids. The V gene lost 2 bases and the J gene lost 0 bases, with 6 bases spanning the gap. CDR1 SGHNT and CDR2 YYREEE come from the germline V gene (reference sequence). CDR3 amino acids: CASSFQGSGNTIYF. CDR3 DNA sequence: TGTGCCAGCAGCTTCCAGGGCTCTGGAAACACCATATATTTT.

The J gene is TRBJ1-2, the V gene TRBV5-1; a possible D gene is TRBD1 (6 bases). The CDR3 length is 14 residues. Germline V gene sequence: CDR1 SGHRS, CDR2 YFSETQ. The V and J ends lost 4 bases and 7 bases respectively, with 17 bases between them. As DNA, the CDR3 is TGCGCCAGCAGCGCCACGACAGGAGGTGCTGGCTACACCTTC. Amino acid sequence: CASSATTGGAGYTF. Full variable domain (rest looked up from reference TRBV5-1 and TRBJ1-2): KAGVTQTPRYLIKTRGQQVTLSCSPISGHRSVSWYQQTPGQGLQFLFEYFSETQRNKGNFPGRFSGRQFSNSRSEMNVSTLELGDSALYLCASSATTGGAGYTFGSGTRLTVV.

This rearrangement joins TRBV5-1 to TRBJ1-1; D is unresolved. The CDR3 covers 13 residues. Germline CDR1 and CDR2: SGHRS and YFSETQ. The germline V and J ends were trimmed by 3 bases and 5 bases, with 11 bases remaining between them. The chain's CDR3 is CASSYHVGTEAFF. CDR3 bases: TGCGCCAGCAGCTACCACGTGGGGACTGAAGCTTTCTTT.

The chain links TRBV6-5 to TRBJ1-1; TRBD1 might be the D (5 bases). The CDR3 contains 14 residues. Trimming shortened V by 1 base and J by 5 bases, and 11 bases separated the two germline ends. Germline V gives CDR1 MNHEY, CDR2 SVGAGI. CDR3 DNA sequence: TGTGCCAGCAGTTACTGGCCAGGGCGAACTGAAGCTTTCTTT. Its protein is CASSYWPGRTEAFF.

The chain couples TRBV7-2 to TRBJ2-7, with unresolved D. V was shortened by 1 base and J by 1 base, with 11 bases between the two germline ends. Germline-derived CDR1 and CDR2 are SGHTA and FQGNSA. The CDR3 spans 15 residues. CDR3 in amino acids: CASSLGEPRSYEQYF. The DNA for the CDR3 is TGTGCCAGCAGCTTAGGAGAGCCGAGGTCCTACGAGCAGTACTTC.

CDR3 region: CASGGTGGSYGYTF. The CDR3 DNA sequence: TGTGCTAGTGGGGGGACAGGGGGCAGCTATGGCTACACCTTC. This chain uses TRBV12-5 with TRBJ1-2, with TRBD1 matching over 12 bases. The germline V gene encodes CDR1 LGHNT and CDR2 FRNRAP. J was trimmed by 4 bases and V by 6 bases; bases with no gene match: 3. CDR3 length: 14 amino acids.

The chain joins TRBV5-5 to TRBJ1-2; D is ambiguous. The CDR3 is 11 amino acids. V gave up 10 bases and J gave up 1 base, with 8 bases separating them. Germline loops: CDR1 SGHKS, CDR2 YYEKEE (reference sequence). The CDR3 coding sequence is TGTGCCTCGGTTGGTAACTATGGCTACACCTTC. This sequence encodes CASVGNYGYTF.

V gene TRBV2 combines with J gene TRBJ2-7; tentatively, D is TRBD1 or TRBD2 (6 bases each). The CDR3 runs 12 residues. Per germline, CDR1 SNHLY and CDR2 FYNNEI. Trimming pared 8 bases from V and 2 bases from J, leaving 10 bases between. CDR3 loop: CASLRGAYEQYF. The CDR3 coding sequence is TGTGCCAGCCTTAGGGGGGCCTACGAGCAGTACTTC.